The 10 T cell receptor beta chains below were found in one sample sequenced in a study of memory CD8 T cells in hepatitis C reinfection. Documented time point: late/post reinfection, 12 to 24 weeks after detection. TCR sequencing was done directly ex vivo on sorted cells, without expansion in vitro. Data came from immunoSEQ multiplex PCR; TCRdb stores just in-frame clones and leaves some out. The sample lists around 45,000 clones, 85% to 90% occurring once. The sequenced sample was naive CD8+ T cells sorted from blood. Receptor source: a man in his late teens or twenties with hepatitis C virus infection.

V and J are TRBV28 and TRBJ2-1, with D perhaps matching TRBD1 (5 bases). Germline-derived CDR1 and CDR2 are MDHEN and SYDVKM. CDR3 length: 15 residues. V was pared by 6 bases and J by 0 bases, with 12 bases between. CDR3 loop: CASRTDTSSYNEQFF. In DNA, the CDR3 is TGTGCCAGCAGGACAGACACGAGCTCCTACAATGAGCAGTTCTTC.

The chain joins TRBV30 to TRBJ2-1; D might be TRBD1 (6 bases). Per germline, CDR1 GTSNPN and CDR2 SVGIG (reference sequence). V lost 4 bases and J lost 6, with 22 bases in between. The CDR3 contains 16 residues. The CDR3 spells CAWKMVLGALSNEQFF. CDR3 nucleotide sequence: TGTGCCTGGAAAATGGTGTTGGGGGCGCTAAGCAATGAGCAGTTCTTC.

CDR3 residues: CASSPGLGANVLTF. The CDR3 DNA follows: TGTGCCAGCAGCCCTGGGCTTGGGGCCAACGTCCTGACTTTC. The chain is built from TRBV7-2 and TRBJ2-6; no clear D gene. V lost 5 bases and J lost 3, with 8 bases in between. This CDR3 comprises 14 residues. Germline loops: CDR1 SGHTA, CDR2 FQGNSA.

The rearrangement uses TRBV5-6 and TRBJ2-2; D gene uncertain. Germline-derived CDR1 and CDR2 are SGHDT and YYEEEE. V was trimmed by 2 bases and J by 0 bases, leaving 5 bases between them. The CDR3 is 14 residues long. The CDR3, as DNA: TGTGCCAGCAGCTTATACACGAACACCGGGGAGCTGTTTTTT. Its protein product is CASSLYTNTGELFF. The variable domain in full, completed from reference TRBV5-6 and TRBJ2-2, reads DAGVTQSPTHLIKTRGQQVTLRCSPKSGHDTVSWYQQALGQGPQFIFQYYEEEERQRGNFPDRFSGHQFPNYSSELNVNALLLGDSALYLCASSLYTNTGELFFGEGSRLTVL.

V gene TRBV15 combines with J gene TRBJ2-5, with D unresolved. Germline CDR1 LNHNV, CDR2 YYDKDF (reference sequence). V lost 4 bases and J 2 bases, leaving 8 bases between the germline ends. The CDR3 contains 13 residues. The CDR3 here is CATSTDSQETQYF. CDR3 in DNA: TGTGCCACCAGCACCGACTCACAAGAGACCCAGTACTTC.

The chain is built from TRBV27 and TRBJ1-5; a possible D gene is TRBD1 (6 bases). The CDR3 extends over 15 amino acids. The germline CDR1 and CDR2 sequences are MNHEY and SMNVEV (reference sequence). Between the trimmed V and J ends, which lost 2 bases and 4 bases, there was a span of 12 bases. CDR3 nucleotide sequence: TGTGCCAGCAGTTTAACCACAGGGAGAAATCAGCCCCAGCATTTT. Its translation is CASSLTTGRNQPQHF.

The chain links TRBV4-1 to TRBJ1-2; perhaps TRBD1 as D (6 bases). This CDR3 has 14 residues. The V end lost 4 bases, the J end lost 1 base, and 10 bases lay between the germline ends. Germline CDR1 is MGHRA and CDR2 is YSYEKL. CDR3 amino acids: CASSPQGLNYGYTF. The CDR3 DNA follows: TGCGCCAGCAGCCCCCAGGGGCTTAACTATGGCTACACCTTC.

The genes are TRBV7-2 and TRBJ2-5; 9 nucleotides match TRBD1. Looked up from germline, CDR1 is SGHTA and CDR2 is FQGNSA. This CDR3 is 14 amino acids long. V lost 5 bases, J lost 3 bases, and 4 bases stayed unmatched. The CDR3, as DNA: TGTGCCAGCAGCCGGACAGGGGTCGAAGAGACCCAGTACTTC. Amino acids: CASSRTGVEETQYF.

The J gene is TRBJ2-1, the V gene TRBV9, with D perhaps matching TRBD1 (6 bases). The CDR3 sequence is 17 residues long. V shed 7 bases and J shed 3 bases, with 23 bases lying between them. Germline V CDR1 and CDR2: SGDLS, YYNGEE. CDR3 sequence: CASSQGMGAPNYNEQFF. As DNA, the CDR3 is TGTGCCAGCTCCCAGGGTATGGGGGCCCCGAACTACAATGAGCAGTTCTTC.

This clone was seen a handful of times. The V and J genes are TRBV6-5 and TRBJ2-7, with 7 positions matching TRBD1. This CDR3 region has 14 residues. The V gene's germline CDR1 is MNHEY and CDR2 SVGAGI. The V and J ends lost 5 bases and 5 bases, in that order; junction bases with no gene match: 9. The CDR3 is CASSARQGRNEQYF. As DNA, the CDR3 is TGTGCCAGCAGTGCTCGACAGGGACGGAACGAGCAGTACTTC.